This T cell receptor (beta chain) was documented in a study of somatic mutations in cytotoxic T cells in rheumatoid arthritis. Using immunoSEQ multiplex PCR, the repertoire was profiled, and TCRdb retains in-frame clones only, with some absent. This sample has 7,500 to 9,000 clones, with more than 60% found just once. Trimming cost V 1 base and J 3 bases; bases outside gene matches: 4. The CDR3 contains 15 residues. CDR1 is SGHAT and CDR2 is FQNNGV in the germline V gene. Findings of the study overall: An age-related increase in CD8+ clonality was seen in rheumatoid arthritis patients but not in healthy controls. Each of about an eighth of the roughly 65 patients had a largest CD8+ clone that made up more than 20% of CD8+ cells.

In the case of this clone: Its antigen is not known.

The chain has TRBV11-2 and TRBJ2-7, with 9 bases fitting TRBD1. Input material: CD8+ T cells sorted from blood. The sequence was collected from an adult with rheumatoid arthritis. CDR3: CASSLVLTGGYEQYF. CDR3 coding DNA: TGTGCCAGCAGCTTAGTTCTGACAGGGGGCTACGAGCAGTACTTC.